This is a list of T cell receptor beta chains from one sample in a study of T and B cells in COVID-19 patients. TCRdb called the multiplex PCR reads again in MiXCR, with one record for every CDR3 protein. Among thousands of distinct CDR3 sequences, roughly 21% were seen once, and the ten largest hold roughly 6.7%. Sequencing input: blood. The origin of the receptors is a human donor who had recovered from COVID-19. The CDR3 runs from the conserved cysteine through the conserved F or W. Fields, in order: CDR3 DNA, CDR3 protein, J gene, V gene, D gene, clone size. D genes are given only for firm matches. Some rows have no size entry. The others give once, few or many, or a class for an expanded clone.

cdr3_nt: TGTGCCAGCAGCTTCGGCCTGTCCTACGAGCAGTACTTC
cdr3_aa: CASSFGLSYEQYF
j_call: TRBJ2-7
v_call: TRBV5-5
d_call: NA
clone_size: NA

cdr3_nt: TGTGCCAGTACAGGCGGGCACTCTGGGGCCAACGTCCTGACTTTC
cdr3_aa: CASTGGHSGANVLTF
j_call: TRBJ2-6
v_call: TRBV19
d_call: NA
clone_size: large

cdr3_nt: TGCGCCAGCAGCACGCAACAGGGAAATAGTGGCTACACCTTC
cdr3_aa: CASSTQQGNSGYTF
j_call: TRBJ1-2
v_call: TRBV5-1
d_call: NA
clone_size: few

cdr3_nt: TGTGCCAGCAGTTCTTTCCGGGGGCAAGCCTCACCCCTCCACTTT
cdr3_aa: CASSSFRGQASPLHF
j_call: TRBJ1-6
v_call: TRBV6-1
d_call: NA
clone_size: medium-sized

cdr3_nt: TGTGCCAGCAGCTTGGGGACAGTTAACTATGGCTACACCTTC
cdr3_aa: CASSLGTVNYGYTF
j_call: TRBJ1-2
v_call: TRBV5-5
d_call: NA
clone_size: medium-sized

cdr3_nt: TGTGCCAGTAGTATAGATGGAAGAGGGGCTGGGGCCAACGTCCTGACTTTC
cdr3_aa: CASSIDGRGAGANVLTF
j_call: TRBJ2-6
v_call: TRBV19
d_call: NA
clone_size: medium-sized

cdr3_nt: TGCAGCGTTTTAGGCGGGAAGGGGCGGGCCAACGTCCTGACTTTC
cdr3_aa: CSVLGGKGRANVLTF
j_call: TRBJ2-6
v_call: TRBV29-1
d_call: NA
clone_size: large

cdr3_nt: TGTGCCAGCAGTTGGGGACAGGGGGGTGAGTTCTTC
cdr3_aa: CASSWGQGGEFF
j_call: TRBJ2-1
v_call: TRBV6-5
d_call: TRBD1
clone_size: NA

cdr3_nt: TGTGCCAGCAGCCCTACGGGGGGCGACCAGCCCCAGCATTTT
cdr3_aa: CASSPTGGDQPQHF
j_call: TRBJ1-5
v_call: TRBV14
d_call: NA
clone_size: NA

cdr3_nt: TGTGCCAGCAACTATCGCCACGAGCAGTACTTC
cdr3_aa: CASNYRHEQYF
j_call: TRBJ2-7
v_call: TRBV28
d_call: NA
clone_size: NA

cdr3_nt: TGTGCCACCAGCAGGGGCCCTGGCACCCTAACAGATACGCAGTATTTT
cdr3_aa: CATSRGPGTLTDTQYF
j_call: TRBJ2-3
v_call: TRBV15
d_call: NA
clone_size: medium-sized

cdr3_nt: TGTGCCAGCAGTCGCGTCCCCGGGGGGGAGACCCAGTACTTC
cdr3_aa: CASSRVPGGETQYF
j_call: TRBJ2-5
v_call: TRBV12-3/TRBV12-4
d_call: TRBD2
clone_size: medium-sized

cdr3_nt: TGCGCCAGCAGCCAAGAACTCGCGAGAGGCGAAGGGGAGCAGTACTTC
cdr3_aa: CASSQELARGEGEQYF
j_call: TRBJ2-7
v_call: TRBV4-3
d_call: NA
clone_size: NA

cdr3_nt: TGTGCCAGCAGTGAAGCCCCAGCGGGCGATTACGAGCAGTACTTC
cdr3_aa: CASSEAPAGDYEQYF
j_call: TRBJ2-7
v_call: TRBV6-1
d_call: NA
clone_size: medium-sized

cdr3_nt: TGTGCCAGCAGCCGCGGGACTAGCGGCCAAGAGACCCAGTACTTC
cdr3_aa: CASSRGTSGQETQYF
j_call: TRBJ2-5
v_call: TRBV14
d_call: TRBD2
clone_size: NA

cdr3_nt: TGTGCCAGCAGTGTGGGGGGCAATCAGCCCCAGCATTTT
cdr3_aa: CASSVGGNQPQHF
j_call: TRBJ1-5
v_call: TRBV6-5
d_call: NA
clone_size: NA

cdr3_nt: TGTGTTAGCAGCTGGTGGAAGGACCGCTCCCATTCCTACGAGCAGTACTTC
cdr3_aa: CVSSWWKDRSHSYEQYF
j_call: TRBJ2-7
v_call: TRBV5-6
d_call: NA
clone_size: NA

cdr3_nt: TGTGCCACCATTAGGGCTTTAAACACCGGGGAGCTGTTTTTT
cdr3_aa: CATIRALNTGELFF
j_call: TRBJ2-2
v_call: TRBV28
d_call: NA
clone_size: NA

cdr3_nt: TGTGCCACCAGCAGAGGGACAGGGAACACCGGGGAGCTGTTTTTT
cdr3_aa: CATSRGTGNTGELFF
j_call: TRBJ2-2
v_call: TRBV15
d_call: TRBD1
clone_size: medium-sized

cdr3_nt: TGCAGTGCTAGTGGAGGCGGGGCAGGGTGGCAGCCCCAGCATTTT
cdr3_aa: CSASGGGAGWQPQHF
j_call: TRBJ1-5
v_call: TRBV20-1
d_call: NA
clone_size: few

cdr3_nt: TGCGCCAGCAGCCCCCTGGGAGAATCCTACAATGAGCAGTTCTTC
cdr3_aa: CASSPLGESYNEQFF
j_call: TRBJ2-1
v_call: TRBV5-1
d_call: NA
clone_size: many

cdr3_nt: TGTGCCAGCAGCGTGATGGGGAACACTGAAGCTTTCTTT
cdr3_aa: CASSVMGNTEAFF
j_call: TRBJ1-1
v_call: TRBV7-2
d_call: NA
clone_size: NA

cdr3_nt: TGCAGTGCCACTTATGACAACAGCAATCAGCCCCAGCATTTT
cdr3_aa: CSATYDNSNQPQHF
j_call: TRBJ1-5
v_call: TRBV20-1
d_call: NA
clone_size: NA

cdr3_nt: TGTGCCAGCTCACCGAAAGGACAGGGGGCTAGAGGCTACACCTTC
cdr3_aa: CASSPKGQGARGYTF
j_call: TRBJ1-2
v_call: TRBV18
d_call: TRBD1
clone_size: many

cdr3_nt: TGTGCCTGGAGTGTCGGACAGGGGGCGACCCAGTACTTC
cdr3_aa: CAWSVGQGATQYF
j_call: TRBJ2-5
v_call: TRBV30
d_call: TRBD1
clone_size: NA

cdr3_nt: TGTGCCAGCATCCCGACAGGGGCAAATCAGCCCCAGCATTTT
cdr3_aa: CASIPTGANQPQHF
j_call: TRBJ1-5
v_call: TRBV6-1
d_call: TRBD1
clone_size: many